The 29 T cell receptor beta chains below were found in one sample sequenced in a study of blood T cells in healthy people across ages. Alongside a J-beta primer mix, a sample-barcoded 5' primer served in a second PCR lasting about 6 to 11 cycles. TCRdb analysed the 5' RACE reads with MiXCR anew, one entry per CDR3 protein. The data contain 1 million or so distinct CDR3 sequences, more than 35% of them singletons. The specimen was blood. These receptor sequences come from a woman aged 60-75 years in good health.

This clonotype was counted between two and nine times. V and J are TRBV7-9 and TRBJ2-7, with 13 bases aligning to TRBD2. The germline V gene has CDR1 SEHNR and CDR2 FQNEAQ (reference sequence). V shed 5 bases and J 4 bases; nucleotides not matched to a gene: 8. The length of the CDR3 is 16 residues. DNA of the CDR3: TGTGCCAGCAGCCCCCCTGGGGGACTAGCGGGATACGAGCAGTACTTC. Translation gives CASSPPGGLAGYEQYF.

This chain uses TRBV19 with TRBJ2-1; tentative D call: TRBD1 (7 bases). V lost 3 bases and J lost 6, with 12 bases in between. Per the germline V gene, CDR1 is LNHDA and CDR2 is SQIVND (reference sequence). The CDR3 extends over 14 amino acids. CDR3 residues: CASSINRGGNEQFF. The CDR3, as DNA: TGTGCCAGTAGTATTAACAGGGGAGGCAATGAGCAGTTCTTC.

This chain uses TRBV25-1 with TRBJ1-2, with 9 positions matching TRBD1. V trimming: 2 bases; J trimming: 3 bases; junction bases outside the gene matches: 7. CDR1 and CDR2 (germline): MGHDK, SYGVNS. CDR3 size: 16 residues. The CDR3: CASSEDRGGFDYGYTF. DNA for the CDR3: TGTGCCAGCAGTGAAGACAGGGGGGGGTTTGACTATGGCTACACCTTC.

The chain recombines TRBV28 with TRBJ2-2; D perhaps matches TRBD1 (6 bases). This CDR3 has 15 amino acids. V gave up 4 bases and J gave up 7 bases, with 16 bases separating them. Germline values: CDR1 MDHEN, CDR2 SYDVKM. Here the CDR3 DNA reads TGTGCCAGCAGTTCATTAGGACAGTGCGACGGGGAGCTGTTTTTT. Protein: CASSSLGQCDGELFF.

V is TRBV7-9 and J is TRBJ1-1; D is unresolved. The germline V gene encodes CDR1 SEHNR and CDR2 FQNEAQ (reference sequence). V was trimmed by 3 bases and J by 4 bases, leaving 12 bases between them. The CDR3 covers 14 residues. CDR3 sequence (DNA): TGTGCCAGCAGCTTTGGTGTTGGAAGCACTGAAGCTTTCTTT. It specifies CASSFGVGSTEAFF. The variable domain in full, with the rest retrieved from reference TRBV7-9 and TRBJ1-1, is DTGVSQNPRHKITKRGQNVTFRCDPISEHNRLYWYRQTLGQGPEFLTYFQNEAQLEKSRLLSDRFSAERPKGSFSTLEIQRTEQGDSAMYLCASSFGVGSTEAFFGQGTRLTVV.

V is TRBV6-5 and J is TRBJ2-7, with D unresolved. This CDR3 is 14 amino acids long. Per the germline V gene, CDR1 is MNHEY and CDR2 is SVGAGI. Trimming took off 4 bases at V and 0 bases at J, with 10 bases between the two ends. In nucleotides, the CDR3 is TGTGCCAGCAGTTCCTCCGGTAACTCCTACGAGCAGTACTTC. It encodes CASSSSGNSYEQYF.

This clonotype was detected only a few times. For the CDR3, the DNA is TGTGCCAGCAGCTTAATATGGGGGGTTCGGGGCGAGCAGTACTTC. Protein sequence: CASSLIWGVRGEQYF. V gene TRBV7-2 combines with J gene TRBJ2-4; D might be TRBD2 (6 bases). The DNA end is a closer match to TRBJ2-7, so the J assignment may be wrong. Germline V gene data show CDR1 as SGHTA and CDR2 as FQGNSA. The CDR3 contains 15 residues.

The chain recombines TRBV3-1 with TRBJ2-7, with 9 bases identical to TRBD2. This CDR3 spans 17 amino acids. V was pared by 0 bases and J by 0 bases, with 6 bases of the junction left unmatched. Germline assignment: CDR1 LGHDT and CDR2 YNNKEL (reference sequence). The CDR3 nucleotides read TGTGCCAGCAGCCAAGAAGGTAGCGGGAGACCCTCCTACGAGCAGTACTTC. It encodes CASSQEGSGRPSYEQYF.

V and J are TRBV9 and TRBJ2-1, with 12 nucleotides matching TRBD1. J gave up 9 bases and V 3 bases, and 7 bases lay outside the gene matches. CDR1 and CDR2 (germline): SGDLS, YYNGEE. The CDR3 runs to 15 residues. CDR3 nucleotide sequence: TGTGCCAGCAGCGCCCGGGACAGGGGGCGCAGTGAGCAGTTCTTC. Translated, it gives CASSARDRGRSEQFF.

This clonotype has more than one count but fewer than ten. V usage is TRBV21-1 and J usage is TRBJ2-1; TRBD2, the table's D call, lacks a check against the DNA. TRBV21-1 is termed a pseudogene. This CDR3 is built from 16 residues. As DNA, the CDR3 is TGTGCCAGCACCTCAGAGGGGCGGGAGACACTCAATGAGCAGTTCTTC. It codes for CASTSEGRETLNEQFF.

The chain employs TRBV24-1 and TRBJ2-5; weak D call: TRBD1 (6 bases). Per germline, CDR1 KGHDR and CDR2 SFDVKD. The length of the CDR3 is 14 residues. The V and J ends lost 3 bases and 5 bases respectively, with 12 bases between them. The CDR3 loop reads CATSDTGWTETQYF. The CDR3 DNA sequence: TGTGCCACCAGTGATACAGGGTGGACGGAGACCCAGTACTTC.

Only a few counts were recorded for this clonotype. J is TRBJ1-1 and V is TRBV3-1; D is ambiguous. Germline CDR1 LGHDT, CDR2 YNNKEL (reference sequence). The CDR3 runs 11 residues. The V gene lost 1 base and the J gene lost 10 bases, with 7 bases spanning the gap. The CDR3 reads CASSQAGAAFF. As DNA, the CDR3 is TGTGCCAGCAGCCAAGCGGGCGCAGCTTTCTTT.

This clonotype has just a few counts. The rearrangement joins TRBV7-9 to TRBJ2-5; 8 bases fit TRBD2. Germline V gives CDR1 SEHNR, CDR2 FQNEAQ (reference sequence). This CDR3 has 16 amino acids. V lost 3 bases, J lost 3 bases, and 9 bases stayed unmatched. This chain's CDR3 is CASSFSPREGEETQYF. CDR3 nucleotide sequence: TGTGCCAGCAGCTTTAGTCCCCGGGAGGGTGAAGAGACCCAGTACTTC.

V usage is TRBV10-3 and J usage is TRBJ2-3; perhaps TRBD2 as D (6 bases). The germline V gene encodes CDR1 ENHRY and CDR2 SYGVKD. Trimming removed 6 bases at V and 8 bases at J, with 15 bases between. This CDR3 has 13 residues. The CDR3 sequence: CAISGTGDSTQYF. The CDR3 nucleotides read TGTGCCATCAGCGGGACGGGAGACTCTACGCAGTATTTT.

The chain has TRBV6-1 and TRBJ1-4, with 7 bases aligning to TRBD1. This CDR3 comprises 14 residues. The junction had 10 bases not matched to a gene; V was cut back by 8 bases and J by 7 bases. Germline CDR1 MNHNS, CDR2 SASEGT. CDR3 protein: CASLRQGYSEKLFF. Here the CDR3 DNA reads TGTGCCAGCCTCCGACAGGGCTATAGTGAAAAACTGTTTTTT.

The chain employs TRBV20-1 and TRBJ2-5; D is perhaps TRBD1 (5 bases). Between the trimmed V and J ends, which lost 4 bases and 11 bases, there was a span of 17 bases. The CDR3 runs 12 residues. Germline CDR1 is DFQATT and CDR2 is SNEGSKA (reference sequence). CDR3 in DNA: TGCAGTGCTAACCCAGGGTACAATGAGCAGTACTTC. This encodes CSANPGYNEQYF.

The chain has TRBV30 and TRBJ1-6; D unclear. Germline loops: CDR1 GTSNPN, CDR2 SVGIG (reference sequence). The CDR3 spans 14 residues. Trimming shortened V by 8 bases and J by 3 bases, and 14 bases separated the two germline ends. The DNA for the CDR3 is TGTGCCGTAGGGCCGGTTGGCTATAATTCACCCCTCCACTTT. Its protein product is CAVGPVGYNSPLHF. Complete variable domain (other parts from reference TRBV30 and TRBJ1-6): SQTIHQWPATLVQPVGSPLSLECTVEGTSNPNLYWYRQAAGRGLQLLFYSVGIGQISSEVPQNLSASRPQDRQFILSSKKLLLSDSGFYLCAVGPVGYNSPLHFGNGTRLTVT.

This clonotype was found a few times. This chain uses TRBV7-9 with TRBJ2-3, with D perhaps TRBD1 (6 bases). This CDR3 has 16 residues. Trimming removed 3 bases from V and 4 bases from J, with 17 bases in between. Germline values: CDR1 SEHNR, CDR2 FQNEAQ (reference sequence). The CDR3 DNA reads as TGTGCCAGCAGCTTGGTCGACAGGCCCCTCGCAGATACGCAGTATTTT. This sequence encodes CASSLVDRPLADTQYF.

The CDR3: CASSLRGTGLQQETQYF. The CDR3 DNA sequence: TGTGCCAGCAGCTTGCGCGGGACAGGGCTGCAACAAGAGACCCAGTACTTC. The chain is built from TRBV5-5 and TRBJ2-5; 9 bases line up with TRBD1. Germline lookup yields CDR1 SGHKS and CDR2 YYEKEE (reference sequence). V shed 1 base, J shed 2 bases, and the junction held 9 bases outside the gene matches. CDR3 length: 17 amino acids.

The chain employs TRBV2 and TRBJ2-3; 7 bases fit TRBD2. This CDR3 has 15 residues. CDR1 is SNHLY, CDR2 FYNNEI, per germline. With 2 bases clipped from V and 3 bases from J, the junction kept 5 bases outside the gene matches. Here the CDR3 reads CASSESGGWTDTQYF. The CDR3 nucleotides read TGTGCCAGCAGTGAATCGGGAGGTTGGACAGATACGCAGTATTTT.

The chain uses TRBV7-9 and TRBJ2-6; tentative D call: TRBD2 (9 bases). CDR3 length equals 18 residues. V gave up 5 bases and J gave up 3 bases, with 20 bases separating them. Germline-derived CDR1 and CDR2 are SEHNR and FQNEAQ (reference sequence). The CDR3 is CASSRRTGTSFGANVLTF. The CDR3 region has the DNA TGTGCCAGCAGCCGCCGGACAGGGACTAGCTTTGGGGCCAACGTCCTGACTTTC.

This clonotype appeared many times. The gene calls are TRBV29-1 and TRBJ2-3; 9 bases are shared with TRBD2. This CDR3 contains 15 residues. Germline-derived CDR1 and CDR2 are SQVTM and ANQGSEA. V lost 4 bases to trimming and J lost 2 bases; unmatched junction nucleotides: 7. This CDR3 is CSVVASGTYTDTQYF. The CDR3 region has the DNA TGCAGCGTTGTGGCTAGCGGGACCTACACAGATACGCAGTATTTT.

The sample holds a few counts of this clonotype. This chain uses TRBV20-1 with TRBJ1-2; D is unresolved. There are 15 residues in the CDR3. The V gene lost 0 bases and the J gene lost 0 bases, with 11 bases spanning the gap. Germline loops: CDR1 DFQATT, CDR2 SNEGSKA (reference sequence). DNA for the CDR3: TGCAGTGCTAGAGATCCGGCAGTAACTAACTATGGCTACACCTTC. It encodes CSARDPAVTNYGYTF.

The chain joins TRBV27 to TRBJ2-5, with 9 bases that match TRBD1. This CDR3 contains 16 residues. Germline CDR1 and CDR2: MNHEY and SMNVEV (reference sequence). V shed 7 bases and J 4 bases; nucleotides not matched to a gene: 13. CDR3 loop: CASKTNPGQGPETQYF. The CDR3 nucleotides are TGTGCCAGCAAAACCAACCCGGGACAGGGTCCAGAGACCCAGTACTTC.

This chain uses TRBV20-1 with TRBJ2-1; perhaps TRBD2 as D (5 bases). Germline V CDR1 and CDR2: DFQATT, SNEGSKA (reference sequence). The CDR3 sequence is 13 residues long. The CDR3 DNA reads TGCAGCGCTCGAAAGGACTTGGTTAATGAGCAGTTCTTC. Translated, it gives CSARKDLVNEQFF.

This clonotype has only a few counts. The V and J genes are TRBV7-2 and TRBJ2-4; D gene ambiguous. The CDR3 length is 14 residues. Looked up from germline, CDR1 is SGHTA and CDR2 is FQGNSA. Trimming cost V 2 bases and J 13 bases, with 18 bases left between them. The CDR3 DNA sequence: TGTGCCAGCAGCTTAATCTCCGGACCCCATGAGCAGTACTTC. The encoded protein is CASSLISGPHEQYF.

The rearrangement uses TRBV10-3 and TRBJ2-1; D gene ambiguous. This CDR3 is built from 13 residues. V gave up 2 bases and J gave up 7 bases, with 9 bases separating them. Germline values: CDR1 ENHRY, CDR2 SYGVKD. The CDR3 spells CAISEALRNEQFF. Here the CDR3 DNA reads TGTGCCATCAGTGAGGCCTTGCGTAATGAGCAGTTCTTC.

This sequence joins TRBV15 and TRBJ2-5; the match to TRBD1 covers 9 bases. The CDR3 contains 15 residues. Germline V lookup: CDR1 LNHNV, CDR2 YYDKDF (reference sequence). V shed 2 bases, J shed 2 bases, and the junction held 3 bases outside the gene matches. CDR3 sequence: CATSRPDRGQETQYF. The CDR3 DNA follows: TGTGCCACCAGCAGACCAGACAGGGGGCAAGAGACCCAGTACTTC.

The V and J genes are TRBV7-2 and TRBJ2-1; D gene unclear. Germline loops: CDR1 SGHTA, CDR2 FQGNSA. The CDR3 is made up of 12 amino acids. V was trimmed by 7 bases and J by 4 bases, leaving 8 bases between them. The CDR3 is CASTVDYNEQFF. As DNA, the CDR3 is TGTGCCAGCACCGTCGATTACAATGAGCAGTTCTTC. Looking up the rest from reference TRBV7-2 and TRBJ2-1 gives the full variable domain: GAGVSQSPSNKVTEKGKDVELRCDPISGHTALYWYRQSLGQGLEFLIYFQGNSAPDKSGLPSDRFSAERTGGSVSTLTIQRTQQEDSAVYLCASTVDYNEQFFGPGTRLTVL.